This T cell receptor (beta chain) was sequenced during a study of T cell responses to AZD1222 COVID-19 vaccine. At the level of the study: Pooled samples include second doses given at about 4 or 12 weeks.

The CDR3 loop spans 17 amino acids. The V end lost 3 bases, the J end lost 5 bases, and 22 bases lay between the germline ends. Germline CDR1 is LNHDA and CDR2 is SQIVND (reference sequence). Profiled with immunoSEQ multiplex PCR; TCRdb holds only in-frame clones, not every one. The sample lists roughly 100,000 clones, around nine tenths seen once, with 3.5% to 4.5% in the top ten. The chain couples TRBV19 to TRBJ1-1; a possible D gene is TRBD1 (5 bases). The sequence was collected from an adult in good health. The input for sequencing was peripheral blood, taken on day 0 of AZD1222 vaccination. The CDR3 DNA reads TGTGCCAGTAGTATCGGCGTCTGGGGGATAAAGGGGACTGAAGCTTTCTTT. It is translated as CASSIGVWGIKGTEAFF.